A single sample is the source of the 8 T cell receptor beta chains below, sequenced in a study of T-cell memory formation after mild COVID-19. Each CDR3 protein is one row after TCRdb ran MiXCR on the 5' RACE reads. The top ten hold about an eighth of the sample, which has about 470,000 distinct CDR3 sequences, around a quarter seen once. The sample consisted of PBMCs or a T cell subset sorted from them (not recorded which). These receptors all stem from an adult woman who had mild COVID-19 (a few samples of this study predate the infection). Cell type and time point are not known.

The V and J genes are TRBV5-1 and TRBJ1-1; the D gene is possibly TRBD1 (6 bases). The V gene lost 0 bases and the J gene lost 0 bases, with 9 bases spanning the gap. CDR3 length equals 15 residues. Germline V gene lookup returns CDR1 SGHRS and CDR2 YFSETQ. The CDR3 spells CASSLEGELNTEAFF. DNA of the CDR3: TGCGCCAGCAGCTTGGAGGGGGAGTTGAACACTGAAGCTTTCTTT.

This clonotype was found many times. As DNA, the CDR3 is TGTGCCAGCAGGGAGGTCTCAGGGGGTTCACCCCTCCACTTT. Translation gives CASREVSGGSPLHF. The chain couples TRBV6-1 to TRBJ1-6; TRBD1 matches at 7 bases. Germline lookup yields CDR1 MNHNS and CDR2 SASEGT. The CDR3 covers 14 residues. Trimming removed 6 bases from V and 9 bases from J; junction bases left unmatched: 8.

Worth noting for this clonotype: A junction boundary mismatches the germline segment, possibly from a read error. This chain connects TRBV4-2 to TRBJ1-5; a weak D match, TRBD1 (6 bases). The CDR3 loop spans 13 amino acids. Per the germline V gene, CDR1 is LGHNA and CDR2 is YNFKEQ. The CDR3 reads CASSPRKGGAQHF. The CDR3 coding sequence is TGTGCCAGTAGCCCAAGGAAGGGGGGAGCCCAGCATTTT.

This clonotype was picked up a small number of times. The V and J genes are TRBV5-1 and TRBJ1-1, with 10 bases aligning to TRBD1. The CDR3 extends over 17 amino acids. From germline, CDR1 is SGHRS and CDR2 YFSETQ. J was trimmed by 4 bases and V by 1 base; bases with no gene match: 10. CDR3 bases: TGCGCCAGCAGCTTGAGGGGGACAGGGGCCCGCGCCACTGAAGCTTTCTTT. This encodes CASSLRGTGARATEAFF.

The CDR3: CARADRPTDTGELFF. CDR3 nucleotide sequence: TGTGCCAGGGCGGATCGACCCACGGACACCGGGGAGCTGTTTTTT. V is TRBV6-9 and J is TRBJ2-2; no clear D. Germline V CDR1 and CDR2: MNHGY, SVAAGI. The CDR3 has 15 amino acids. V lost 9 bases, J lost 3 bases, and 17 bases lay in between.

This clonotype was counted a few times. The chain employs TRBV12-3 or TRBV12-4 and TRBJ1-2; 7 bases map to TRBD1. V trimming: 5 bases; J trimming: 3 bases; junction bases outside the gene matches: 6. This CDR3 comprises 14 residues. The CDR3 DNA sequence: TGTGCCAGCAGTCTTACAGGGGCCCACTATGGCTACACCTTC. It is translated as CASSLTGAHYGYTF.

V usage is TRBV19 and J usage is TRBJ1-5; TRBD1 aligns across 7 bases. Per germline, CDR1 LNHDA and CDR2 SQIVND (reference sequence). V shed 6 bases and J 4 bases; nucleotides not matched to a gene: 3. This CDR3 spans 13 amino acids. CDR3 sequence (DNA): TGTGCCAGTAGGGCAGGGGGGAATCAGCCCCAGCATTTT. Residues: CASRAGGNQPQHF.

The rearrangement links TRBV7-8 to TRBJ2-1; 12 bases agree with TRBD2. The CDR3 has 15 residues. Germline loops: CDR1 SGHVS, CDR2 FQNEAQ. J was trimmed by 10 bases and V by 5 bases; bases with no gene match: 9. The CDR3 DNA sequence: TGTGCCAGCAGCACCCAGACTAGCGGGGGAGTAGAGCAGTTCTTC. Encoded protein: CASSTQTSGGVEQFF.